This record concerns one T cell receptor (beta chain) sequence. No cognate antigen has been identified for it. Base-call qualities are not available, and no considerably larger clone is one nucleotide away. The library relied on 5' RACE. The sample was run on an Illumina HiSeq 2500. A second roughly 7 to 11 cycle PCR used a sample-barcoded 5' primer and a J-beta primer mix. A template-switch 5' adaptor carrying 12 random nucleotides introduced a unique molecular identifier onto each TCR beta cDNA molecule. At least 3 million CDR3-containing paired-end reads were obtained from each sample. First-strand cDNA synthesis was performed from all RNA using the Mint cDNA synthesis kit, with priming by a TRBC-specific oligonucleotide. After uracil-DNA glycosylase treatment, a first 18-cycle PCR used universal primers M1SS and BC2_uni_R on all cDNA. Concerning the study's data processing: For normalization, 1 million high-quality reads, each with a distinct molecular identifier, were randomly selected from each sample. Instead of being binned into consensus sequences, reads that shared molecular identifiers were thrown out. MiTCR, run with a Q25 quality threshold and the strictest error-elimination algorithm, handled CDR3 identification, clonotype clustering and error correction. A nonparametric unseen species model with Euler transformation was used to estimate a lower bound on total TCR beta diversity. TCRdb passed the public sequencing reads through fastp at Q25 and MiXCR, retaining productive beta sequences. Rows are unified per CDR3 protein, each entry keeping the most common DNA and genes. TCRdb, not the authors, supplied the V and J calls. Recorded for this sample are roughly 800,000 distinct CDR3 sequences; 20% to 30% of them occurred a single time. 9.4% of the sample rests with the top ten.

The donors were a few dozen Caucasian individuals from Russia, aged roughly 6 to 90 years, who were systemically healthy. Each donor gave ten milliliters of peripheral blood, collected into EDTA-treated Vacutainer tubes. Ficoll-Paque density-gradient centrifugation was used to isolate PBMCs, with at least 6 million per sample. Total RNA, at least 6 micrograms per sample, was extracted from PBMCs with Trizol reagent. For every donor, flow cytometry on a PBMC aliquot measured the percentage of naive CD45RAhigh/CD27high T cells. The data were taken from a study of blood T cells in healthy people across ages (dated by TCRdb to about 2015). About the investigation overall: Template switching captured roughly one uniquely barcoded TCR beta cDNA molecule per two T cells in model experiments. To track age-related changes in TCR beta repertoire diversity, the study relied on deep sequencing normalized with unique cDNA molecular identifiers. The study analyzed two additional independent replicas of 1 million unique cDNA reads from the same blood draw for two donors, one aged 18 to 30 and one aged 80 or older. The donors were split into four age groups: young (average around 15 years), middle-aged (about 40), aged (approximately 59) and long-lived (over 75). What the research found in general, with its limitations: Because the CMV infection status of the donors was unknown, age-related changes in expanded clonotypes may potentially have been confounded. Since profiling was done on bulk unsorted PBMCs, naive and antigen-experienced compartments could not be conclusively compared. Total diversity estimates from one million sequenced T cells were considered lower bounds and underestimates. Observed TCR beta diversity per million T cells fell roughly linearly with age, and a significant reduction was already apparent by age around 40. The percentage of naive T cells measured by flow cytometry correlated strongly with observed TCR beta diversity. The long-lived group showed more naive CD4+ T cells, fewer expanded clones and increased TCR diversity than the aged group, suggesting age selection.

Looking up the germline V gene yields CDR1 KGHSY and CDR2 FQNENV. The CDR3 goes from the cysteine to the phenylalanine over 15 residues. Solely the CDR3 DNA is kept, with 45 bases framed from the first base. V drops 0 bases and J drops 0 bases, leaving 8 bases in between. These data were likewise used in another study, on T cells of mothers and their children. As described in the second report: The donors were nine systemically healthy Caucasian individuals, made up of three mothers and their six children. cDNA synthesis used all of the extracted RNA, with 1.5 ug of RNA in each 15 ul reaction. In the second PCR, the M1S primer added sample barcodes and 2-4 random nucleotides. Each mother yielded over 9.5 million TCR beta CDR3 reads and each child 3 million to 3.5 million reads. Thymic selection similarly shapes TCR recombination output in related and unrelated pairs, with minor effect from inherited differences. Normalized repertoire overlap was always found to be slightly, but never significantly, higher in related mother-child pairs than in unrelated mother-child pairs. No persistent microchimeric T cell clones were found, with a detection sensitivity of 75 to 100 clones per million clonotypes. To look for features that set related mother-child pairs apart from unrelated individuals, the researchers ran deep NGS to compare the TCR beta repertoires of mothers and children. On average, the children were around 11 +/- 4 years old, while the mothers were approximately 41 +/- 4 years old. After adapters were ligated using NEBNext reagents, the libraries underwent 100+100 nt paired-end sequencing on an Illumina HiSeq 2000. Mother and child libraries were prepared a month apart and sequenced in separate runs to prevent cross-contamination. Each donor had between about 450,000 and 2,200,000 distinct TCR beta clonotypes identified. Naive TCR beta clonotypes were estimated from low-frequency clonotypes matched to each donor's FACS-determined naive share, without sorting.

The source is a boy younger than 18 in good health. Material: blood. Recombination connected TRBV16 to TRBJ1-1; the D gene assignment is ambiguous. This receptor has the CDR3 CASSQSTEMNTEAFF. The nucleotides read TGTGCCAGCAGCCAATCCACAGAGATGAACACTGAAGCTTTCTTT.